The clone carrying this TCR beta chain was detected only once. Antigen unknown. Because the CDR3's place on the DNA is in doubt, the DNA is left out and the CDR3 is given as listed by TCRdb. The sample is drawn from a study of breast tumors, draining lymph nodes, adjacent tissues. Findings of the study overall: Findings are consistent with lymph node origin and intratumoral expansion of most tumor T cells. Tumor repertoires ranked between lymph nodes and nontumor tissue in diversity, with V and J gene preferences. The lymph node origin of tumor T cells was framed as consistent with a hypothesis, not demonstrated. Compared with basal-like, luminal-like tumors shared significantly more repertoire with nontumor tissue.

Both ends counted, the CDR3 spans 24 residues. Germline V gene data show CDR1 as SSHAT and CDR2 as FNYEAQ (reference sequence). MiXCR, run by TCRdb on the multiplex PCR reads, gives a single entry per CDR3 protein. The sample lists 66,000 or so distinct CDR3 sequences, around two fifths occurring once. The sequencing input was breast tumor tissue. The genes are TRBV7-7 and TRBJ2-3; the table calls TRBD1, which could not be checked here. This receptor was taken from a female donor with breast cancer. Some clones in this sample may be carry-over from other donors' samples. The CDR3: CASSPSQNSPLHFGNGGRTDTQYF.